These 9 T cell receptor beta chains were all obtained from the same sample, sequenced in a study of vaccination and CD4 T cells after COVID-19. Described treatment: approximately nine-day PBMC culture with coronavirus spike peptide pools or control peptides (ViraFEST assay). These TCRs are of unknown antigen specificity. An Oncomine TCR Beta short-read assay was used to sequence the DNA from cultured CD4+ T cells. TCRdb fed the PCR reads into MiXCR, producing one record per CDR3 protein. The sample yields more than 9,000 distinct CDR3 sequences, roughly 60% seen once. Sequenced sample: CD4+ T cells from blood, cultured in vitro. All receptors derive from a human donor who had recovered from COVID-19.

This clonotype has only a few counts. The chain combines TRBV20-1 with TRBJ1-5; D is uncertain. The CDR3 consists of 14 residues. From germline, CDR1 is DFQATT and CDR2 SNEGSKA (reference sequence). V was trimmed by 2 bases and J by 3 bases, leaving 11 bases between them. The CDR3 here is CSARPRGNNQPQHF. In nucleotides, the CDR3 is TGCAGTGCTAGACCCCGGGGAAACAATCAGCCCCAGCATTTT.

The genes are TRBV20-1 and TRBJ2-2, with D maybe TRBD1 (5 bases). The CDR3 contains 13 residues. The germline CDR1 and CDR2 sequences are DFQATT and SNEGSKA (reference sequence). V lost 5 bases and J lost 6, with 13 bases in between. The CDR3 protein is CSAFPWGPGELFF. The CDR3 bases are TGCAGTGCTTTCCCCTGGGGCCCCGGGGAGCTGTTTTTT.

J is TRBJ2-2 and V is TRBV11-2; D is undetermined. Looked up from germline, CDR1 is SGHAT and CDR2 is FQNNGV. This CDR3 has 12 residues. Trimming took off 4 bases at V and 2 bases at J, with 2 bases between the two ends. The CDR3 here is CASSYNTGELFF. CDR3 coding DNA: TGTGCCAGCAGCTACAACACCGGGGAGCTGTTTTTT.

This chain links TRBV20-1 with TRBJ2-1; no clear D gene. This CDR3 has 17 residues. Trimming shortened V by 6 bases and J by 3 bases, and 24 bases separated the two germline ends. The germline CDR1 and CDR2 sequences are DFQATT and SNEGSKA (reference sequence). Written as DNA, the CDR3 is TGCAGTGCGAAACCTAGGGAAAGGTTCGCTTTCTACAATGAGCAGTTCTTC. This sequence encodes CSAKPRERFAFYNEQFF.

J is TRBJ1-1 and V is TRBV7-3; 7 bases map to TRBD1. The CDR3 is 13 residues long. J was trimmed by 4 bases and V by 5 bases; bases with no gene match: 4. CDR1 SGHTA and CDR2 FQGTGA come from the germline V gene. The CDR3: CASSQGVTTEAFF. The DNA of the CDR3 is TGTGCCAGCAGCCAGGGGGTTACCACTGAAGCTTTCTTT.

This clonotype was counted a few times. The chain employs TRBV6-5 and TRBJ2-5; TRBD1 might be the D (5 bases). The V gene lost 2 bases and the J gene lost 5 bases, with 12 bases spanning the gap. CDR3 length equals 14 residues. Looked up from germline, CDR1 is MNHEY and CDR2 is SVGAGI. Here the CDR3 reads CASSYRGRAETQYF. In DNA form, the CDR3 reads TGTGCCAGCAGTTACCGTGGCAGGGCGGAGACCCAGTACTTC.

This clonotype was picked up a small number of times. The rearrangement links TRBV20-1 to TRBJ1-2, with a weak D call TRBD1 (6 bases). Trimming cost V 6 bases and J 14 bases, with 25 bases left between them. Germline CDR1 and CDR2: DFQATT and SNEGSKA (reference sequence). The CDR3 length is 13 residues. The CDR3 sequence is CSAPWTALRVVTF. The CDR3 bases are TGCAGTGCCCCTTGGACAGCCCTCCGAGTGGTAACCTTC.

This clonotype has a handful of counts. This chain uses TRBV28 with TRBJ2-3, with D hard to call. Germline V gives CDR1 MDHEN, CDR2 SYDVKM. V lost 7 bases to trimming and J lost 2 bases, with 19 bases between them. This CDR3 is built from 16 residues. CDR3 sequence reads: CASTDMGRGTTDTQYF. CDR3 in DNA: TGTGCCAGCACCGACATGGGCCGCGGAACCACAGATACGCAGTATTTT.

The rearrangement joins TRBV7-2 to TRBJ2-7; TRBD2 is a possible D gene (5 bases). The CDR3 totals 16 residues. The germline gives CDR1 SGHTA, CDR2 FQGNSA. V lost 1 base and J 0 bases, leaving 13 bases between the germline ends. CDR3 sequence reads: CASSLESRVTSYEQYF. For the CDR3, the DNA is TGTGCCAGCAGCTTAGAGTCGCGGGTAACCTCCTACGAGCAGTACTTC.